The rows below give T cell receptor beta chains drawn from one sample of a study of Graves' ophthalmopathy and Graves' hyperthyroidism. TCRdb used MiXCR to reprocess the multiplex PCR reads, holding one entry per CDR3 protein. The table lists over 450,000 distinct CDR3 sequences, around an eighth of them singletons. Sequenced material: blood. The receptors derive from a woman between 25 and 40 years old with Graves' ophthalmopathy. Both conserved end residues are part of each CDR3. Fields, in order: clone size, D gene, J gene, V gene, CDR3 protein, CDR3 DNA. A D gene is named only where the DNA matches it firmly. A row's size may be missing; if present it is once, few, many or a size class.

size: many; D: NA; J: TRBJ2-6; V: TRBV11-2; CDR3: CASSSPPGSGANVLTF; DNA: TGTGCCAGCAGCTCCCCCCCAGGGTCTGGGGCCAACGTCCTGACTTTC
size: many; D: NA; J: TRBJ2-7; V: TRBV6-5; CDR3: CASSLGSLVSEQYF; DNA: TGTGCCAGCAGTTTGGGATCGCTCGTCAGCGAGCAGTACTTC
size: many; D: NA; J: TRBJ2-2; V: TRBV30; CDR3: CAWSGYTGELFF; DNA: TGTGCCTGGAGCGGTTACACCGGGGAGCTGTTTTTT
size: many; D: NA; J: TRBJ1-2; V: TRBV2; CDR3: CASRRSSNYGYTF; DNA: TGTGCCAGCAGAAGGTCTTCTAACTATGGCTACACCTTC
size: few; D: TRBD1; J: TRBJ1-1; V: TRBV6-1; CDR3: CASRRGQGNTEAFF; DNA: TGTGCCAGCAGGAGGGGGCAGGGGAACACTGAAGCTTTCTTT
size: many; D: TRBD2; J: TRBJ2-7; V: TRBV11-2; CDR3: CASSLGEGEQYF; DNA: TGTGCCAGCAGCTTAGGGGAGGGCGAGCAGTACTTC
size: many; D: TRBD1; J: TRBJ1-2; V: TRBV4-1; CDR3: CASSRVQGADGYTF; DNA: TGCGCCAGCAGCCGGGTCCAGGGGGCGGATGGCTACACCTTC
size: many; D: NA; J: TRBJ1-2; V: TRBV12-3/TRBV12-4; CDR3: CASSPVPNYGYTF; DNA: TGTGCCAGCAGTCCGGTTCCGAACTATGGCTACACCTTC
size: many; D: NA; J: TRBJ1-5; V: TRBV5-1; CDR3: CASSLMVSWSNQPQHF; DNA: TGCGCCAGCAGCTTGATGGTGAGTTGGAGCAATCAGCCCCAGCATTTT
size: NA; D: NA; J: TRBJ1-5; V: TRBV6-5; CDR3: CASSYSGGVQPQHF; DNA: TGTGCCAGCAGTTACTCGGGGGGGGTGCAGCCCCAGCATTTT
size: many; D: NA; J: TRBJ1-1; V: TRBV27; CDR3: CASSLLGYTEAFF; DNA: TGTGCCAGCAGTTTATTGGGGTACACTGAAGCTTTCTTT
size: many; D: NA; J: TRBJ1-3; V: TRBV12-3/TRBV12-4; CDR3: CASSSNRVFGNTIYF; DNA: TGTGCCAGCAGTTCAAACAGGGTTTTTGGAAACACCATATATTTT
size: many; D: NA; J: TRBJ1-2; V: TRBV6-1; CDR3: CASRTPLGLGYGYTF; DNA: TGTGCCAGCAGGACCCCCCTGGGGCTAGGTTATGGCTACACCTTC
size: many; D: TRBD1; J: TRBJ2-7; V: TRBV20-1; CDR3: CSAYTGTDNYEQYF; DNA: TGCAGTGCTTACACCGGGACAGATAATTACGAGCAGTACTTC
size: many; D: NA; J: TRBJ1-1; V: TRBV12-3/TRBV12-4; CDR3: CASSLTAGGSAFF; DNA: TGTGCCAGCAGTTTAACCGCCGGGGGTAGTGCTTTCTTT
size: many; D: NA; J: TRBJ1-5; V: TRBV11-1; CDR3: CASSLARGSGNQPQHF; DNA: TGTGCCAGCAGCTTAGCGCGGGGATCGGGCAATCAGCCCCAGCATTTT
size: NA; D: NA; J: TRBJ2-7; V: TRBV2; CDR3: CASGRDLTYEQYF; DNA: TGTGCCAGCGGAAGAGACCTCACCTACGAGCAGTACTTC
size: few; D: TRBD1; J: TRBJ2-7; V: TRBV4-1; CDR3: CASSQKTGTGSSYEQYF; DNA: TGCGCCAGCAGCCAAAAAACCGGGACAGGGTCTTCCTACGAGCAGTACTTC
size: many; D: NA; J: TRBJ1-1; V: TRBV14; CDR3: CASTRGLNTEAFF; DNA: TGTGCCAGCACCCGGGGGTTGAACACTGAAGCTTTCTTT
size: many; D: NA; J: TRBJ1-2; V: TRBV20-1; CDR3: CSARDPLWSNYGYTF; DNA: TGCAGTGCTAGAGATCCCCTTTGGTCTAACTATGGCTACACCTTC
size: few; D: TRBD2; J: TRBJ2-1; V: TRBV5-5; CDR3: CASSLEGLASNEQFF; DNA: TGTGCCAGCAGCTTGGAGGGACTAGCGTCCAATGAGCAGTTCTTC
size: NA; D: NA; J: TRBJ1-1; V: TRBV6-1; CDR3: CASSEYDGGGAEAFF; DNA: TGTGCCAGCAGTGAATATGATGGAGGAGGGGCTGAAGCTTTCTTT
size: NA; D: NA; J: TRBJ2-2; V: TRBV30; CDR3: CAWSFSSFGELFF; DNA: TGTGCCTGGAGTTTTAGTTCATTCGGGGAGCTGTTTTTT
size: many; D: NA; J: TRBJ2-2; V: TRBV6-1; CDR3: CASTGDTYTGELFF; DNA: TGTGCCAGCACCGGGGACACCTACACCGGGGAGCTGTTTTTT
size: many; D: NA; J: TRBJ2-2; V: TRBV12-3/TRBV12-4; CDR3: CASSFQGQNTGELFF; DNA: TGTGCCAGCAGTTTCCAGGGACAGAACACCGGGGAGCTGTTTTTT
size: many; D: NA; J: TRBJ2-5; V: TRBV19; CDR3: CASNSGGEETQYF; DNA: TGTGCCAGTAATTCCGGGGGCGAAGAGACCCAGTACTTC
size: many; D: NA; J: TRBJ2-7; V: TRBV6-1; CDR3: CASSRMYEQYF; DNA: TGTGCCAGCAGTCGAATGTACGAGCAGTACTTC
size: NA; D: NA; J: TRBJ2-2; V: TRBV5-6; CDR3: CASSLYQGRTGELFF; DNA: TGTGCCAGCAGCTTATATCAGGGGCGAACCGGGGAGCTATTTTTT
size: many; D: NA; J: TRBJ2-5; V: TRBV20-1; CDR3: CSARAWQATETQYF; DNA: TGCAGTGCTAGAGCATGGCAGGCAACGGAGACCCAGTACTTC
size: once; D: NA; J: TRBJ1-2; V: TRBV6-1; CDR3: CASSVTGRYGYTF; DNA: TGTGCCAGCAGTGTCACAGGGCGCTATGGCTACACCTTC
size: NA; D: TRBD1; J: TRBJ1-6; V: TRBV2; CDR3: CASRKRQGIWYNSPLHF; DNA: TGTGCCAGCAGAAAAAGACAGGGTATCTGGTATAATTCACCCCTCCACTTT
size: many; D: NA; J: TRBJ2-5; V: TRBV6-5; CDR3: CASSYGGGQETQYF; DNA: TGTGCCAGCAGTTACGGTGGGGGCCAAGAGACCCAGTACTTC
size: many; D: NA; J: TRBJ1-2; V: TRBV10-3; CDR3: CAISDQGSRANYGYTF; DNA: TGTGCCATCAGTGATCAGGGATCTAGGGCTAACTATGGCTACACCTTC
size: many; D: NA; J: TRBJ2-2; V: TRBV12-3/TRBV12-4; CDR3: CASPSTGELFF; DNA: TGTGCCAGCCCTAGCACCGGGGAGCTGTTTTTT
size: many; D: NA; J: TRBJ2-2; V: TRBV28; CDR3: CASSLYAGGTGELFF; DNA: TGTGCCAGCAGTTTATACGCAGGAGGCACCGGGGAGCTGTTTTTT
size: NA; D: NA; J: TRBJ1-6; V: TRBV20-1; CDR3: CSARVAGENSPLHF; DNA: TGCAGTGCTAGAGTGGCTGGGGAAAATTCACCCCTCCACTTT
size: many; D: NA; J: TRBJ2-2; V: TRBV4-2; CDR3: CASSQDPRDGTGELFF; DNA: TGTGCCAGCAGCCAAGATCCGCGGGATGGCACCGGGGAGCTGTTTTTT
size: many; D: TRBD1; J: TRBJ2-7; V: TRBV6-5; CDR3: CASSYRQGWGYEQYF; DNA: TGTGCCAGCAGTTACCGACAGGGTTGGGGTTACGAGCAGTACTTC
size: many; D: TRBD2; J: TRBJ2-7; V: TRBV9; CDR3: CASSVVASGASYEQYF; DNA: TGTGCCAGCAGCGTAGTGGCTAGCGGGGCCTCCTACGAGCAGTACTTC
size: many; D: NA; J: TRBJ1-1; V: TRBV28; CDR3: CASSEGDTEASF; DNA: TGTGCCAGCAGTGAGGGAGACACTGAAGCTTCCTTT
size: many; D: NA; J: TRBJ1-1; V: TRBV12-3/TRBV12-4; CDR3: CASSRGDDTRHTEAFF; DNA: TGTGCCAGCAGTCGGGGTGATGACACCCGTCACACTGAAGCTTTCTTT
size: NA; D: NA; J: TRBJ2-5; V: TRBV6-1; CDR3: CASSPQGFTETQYF; DNA: TGTGCCAGCAGTCCTCAGGGCTTCACAGAGACCCAGTACTTC
size: many; D: TRBD1; J: TRBJ1-2; V: TRBV19; CDR3: CATGTGYGYTF; DNA: TGTGCCACCGGGACAGGGTACGGCTACACCTTC
size: many; D: NA; J: TRBJ1-3; V: TRBV6-1; CDR3: CASSEGADGDTIYF; DNA: TGTGCCAGCAGTGAAGGGGCGGATGGGGACACCATATATTTT
size: NA; D: NA; J: TRBJ2-2; V: TRBV12-3/TRBV12-4; CDR3: CASSLSPEGAGELFF; DNA: TGTGCCAGCAGTTTGTCCCCCGAGGGCGCCGGGGAGCTGTTTTTT
size: few; D: NA; J: TRBJ1-2; V: TRBV6-5; CDR3: CASSYWGDGYTF; DNA: TGTGCCAGCAGTTACTGGGGAGACGGCTACACCTTC